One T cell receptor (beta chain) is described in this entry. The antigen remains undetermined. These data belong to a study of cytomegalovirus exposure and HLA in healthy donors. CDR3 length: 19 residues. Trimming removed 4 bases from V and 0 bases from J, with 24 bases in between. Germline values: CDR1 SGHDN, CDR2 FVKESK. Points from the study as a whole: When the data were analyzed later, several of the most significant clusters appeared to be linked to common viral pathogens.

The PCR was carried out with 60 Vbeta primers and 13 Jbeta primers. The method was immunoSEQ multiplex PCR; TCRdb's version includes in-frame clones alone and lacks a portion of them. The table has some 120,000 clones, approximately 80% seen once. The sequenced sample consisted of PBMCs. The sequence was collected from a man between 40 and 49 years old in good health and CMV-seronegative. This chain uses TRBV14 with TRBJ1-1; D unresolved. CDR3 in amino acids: CASSPTLSPRGFMNTEAFF. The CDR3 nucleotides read TGTGCCAGCAGCCCGACTTTGAGCCCGCGGGGATTCATGAACACTGAAGCTTTCTTT. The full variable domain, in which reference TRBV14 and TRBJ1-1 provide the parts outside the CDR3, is EAGVTQFPSHSVIEKGQTVTLRCDPISGHDNLYWYRRVMGKEIKFLLHFVKESKQDESGMPNNRFLAERTGGTYSTLKVQPAELEDSGVYFCASSPTLSPRGFMNTEAFFGQGTRLTVV.